Below, 20 T cell receptor beta chains from the same sample are listed, as sequenced in a study of cytomegalovirus exposure and HLA in healthy donors (dated by TCRdb to about 2017). Libraries were prepared through the immunoSEQ multiplex PCR assay. For the multiplex PCR, a mixture combining 60 forward primers for TCR Vbeta segments and 13 reverse primers for TCR Jbeta segments was used. Not all clones reach the TCRdb copy of this immuneACCESS table, which keeps in-frame sequences only. Checked studies attribute under half of the gap to unresolved V genes and leave the rest unexplained. The sample records 95,000 to 120,000 clones, over 65% of which are singletons. The top ten clonotypes cover roughly 4.2% of the sample. Sample: PBMCs. The receptors stem from a woman in her forties in good health and CMV-seropositive.

The J gene is TRBJ2-5, the V gene TRBV11-3; TRBD1 matches at 7 bases. V trimming: 3 bases; J trimming: 1 base; junction bases outside the gene matches: 8. CDR1 SGHNT and CDR2 YENEEA come from the germline V gene. The CDR3 totals 16 residues. The CDR3 sequence: CASSFRQGGIQETQYF. The CDR3 coding sequence is TGTGCCAGCAGCTTCCGACAGGGTGGGATCCAAGAGACCCAGTACTTC.

This chain joins TRBV5-1 and TRBJ1-3, with no clear D. V was pared by 0 bases and J by 0 bases, with 16 bases between. The CDR3 consists of 18 residues. CDR1 and CDR2 from the germline V gene are SGHRS and YFSETQ. For the CDR3, the DNA is TGCGCCAGCAGCTTGGGCTACAGCACCTACTCCTCTGGAAACACCATATATTTT. Encoded protein: CASSLGYSTYSSGNTIYF. The variable domain in full, with the rest retrieved from reference TRBV5-1 and TRBJ1-3, is KAGVTQTPRYLIKTRGQQVTLSCSPISGHRSVSWYQQTPGQGLQFLFEYFSETQRNKGNFPGRFSGRQFSNSRSEMNVSTLELGDSALYLCASSLGYSTYSSGNTIYFGEGSWLTVV.

The DNA for the CDR3 is TGCGCCAGCAGGAGGACAGGGGACACTGAAGCTTTCTTT. Its protein product is CASRRTGDTEAFF. The rearrangement uses TRBV23-1 and TRBJ1-1; the match to TRBD1 covers 9 bases. TRBV23-1 is noted as an ORF with a role that remains uncertain. The ends lost 6 bases at V and 3 bases at J; junction bases unmatched: 2. CDR3 length equals 13 residues.

This clone was seen a handful of times. The chain carries TRBV10-3 and TRBJ1-6; 7 bases agree with TRBD1. The CDR3 covers 15 residues. J gave up 7 bases and V 2 bases, and 5 bases lay outside the gene matches. CDR1 ENHRY and CDR2 SYGVKD come from the germline V gene. The CDR3 DNA is TGTGCCATCAGTGAGAGGGGGCAGAGGAATTCACCCCTCCACTTT. Its protein is CAISERGQRNSPLHF.

This chain connects TRBV5-1 to TRBJ2-7, with 7 bases that match TRBD2. V was clipped by 2 bases and J by 7 bases; unmatched bases: 6. The CDR3 sequence is 13 residues long. Germline CDR1 SGHRS, CDR2 YFSETQ. CDR3 residues: CASSLGTTWEQYF. In nucleotides, the CDR3 is TGCGCCAGCAGCTTAGGGACTACTTGGGAGCAGTACTTC.

This clone was picked up a small number of times. The V call is TRBV30, the J call TRBJ2-1; 7 nucleotides agree with TRBD2. Germline trimming cut 0 bases from V and 7 bases from J; bases unmatched to any gene: 9. This CDR3 spans 15 amino acids. In germline, CDR1 is GTSNPN, CDR2 SVGIG (reference sequence). The CDR3 here is CAWSVGAGVWNEQFF. The CDR3 DNA reads TGTGCCTGGAGTGTAGGGGCGGGGGTTTGGAATGAGCAGTTCTTC.

The chain uses TRBV5-4 and TRBJ2-3; TRBD2 matches 12 bases. The V and J ends lost 4 bases and 4 bases, in that order; junction bases with no gene match: 16. The germline V gene encodes CDR1 SGHNT and CDR2 YYREEE (reference sequence). This CDR3 region has 19 residues. The CDR3 sequence: CASSTLAGGPISFADTQYF. The DNA of the CDR3 is TGTGCCAGCAGCACCCTAGCGGGGGGGCCTATTTCGTTCGCAGATACGCAGTATTTT.

The chain couples TRBV11-2 to TRBJ2-7, with 9 bases that match TRBD1. CDR1 is SGHAT, CDR2 FQNNGV, per germline. The CDR3 has 15 amino acids. Unmatched junction bases numbered 7, after V lost 5 bases and J lost 2 bases. CDR3 bases: TGTGCCAGCAGCCAGCCGACAGGGGGAACCTACGAGCAGTACTTC. Translated, it gives CASSQPTGGTYEQYF.

This clone was seen only a few times. The chain combines TRBV11-2 with TRBJ2-5; 15 bases map to TRBD2. The CDR3 totals 17 residues. Germline CDR1 SGHAT, CDR2 FQNNGV. V shed 4 bases, J shed 2 bases, and the junction held 5 bases outside the gene matches. The CDR3: CASSWTSGGGGQETQYF. CDR3 DNA sequence: TGTGCCAGCAGCTGGACTAGCGGGGGGGGAGGACAAGAGACCCAGTACTTC.

V gene TRBV9 combines with J gene TRBJ2-3, with 12 bases aligning to TRBD2. The CDR3 totals 15 residues. Trimming at V came to 3 bases and at J to 3 bases, leaving 2 bases not matched to a gene. The germline V gene encodes CDR1 SGDLS and CDR2 YYNGEE. CDR3 bases: TGTGCCAGCAGCGCTAGCGGGAGGGGGACAGATACGCAGTATTTT. Its translation: CASSASGRGTDTQYF.

The CDR3 bases are TGTGCCAGCACCTGGACTAGCGGAGGAGAGACCCAGTACTTC. This codes for CASTWTSGGETQYF. The gene calls are TRBV6-1 and TRBJ2-5, with 10 nucleotides matching TRBD2. Germline values: CDR1 MNHNS, CDR2 SASEGT. The junction had 6 bases not matched to a gene; V was cut back by 7 bases and J by 4 bases. The CDR3 totals 14 residues.

CDR3 sequence: CASSGGAGGSQETQYF. For the CDR3, the DNA is TGTGCCAGCAGCGGGGGAGCGGGAGGGTCCCAAGAGACCCAGTACTTC. The V and J genes are TRBV5-4 and TRBJ2-5, with 10 bases that match TRBD2. V dropped 4 bases and J dropped 1; count of bases not matched to a gene: 7. The length of the CDR3 is 16 residues. Germline CDR1 reads SGHNT; CDR2 reads YYREEE (reference sequence).

CDR3 in DNA: TGTGCCAGTCGTCACAGGGGGCTTCCCCAAGAGACCCAGTACTTC. Translation gives CASRHRGLPQETQYF. The rearrangement uses TRBV19 and TRBJ2-5; 9 bases are a match to TRBD1. Unmatched junction bases numbered 8, after V lost 8 bases and J lost 1 base. The CDR3 totals 15 residues. CDR1 LNHDA and CDR2 SQIVND come from the germline V gene (reference sequence).

This sequence joins TRBV27 and TRBJ2-7; 8 nucleotides line up with TRBD1. The ends lost 2 bases at V and 4 bases at J; junction bases unmatched: 7. The CDR3 length is 15 residues. Looked up from germline, CDR1 is MNHEY and CDR2 is SMNVEV (reference sequence). The chain's CDR3 is CASSLMGTGLYEQYF. The CDR3 DNA reads as TGTGCCAGCAGTTTAATGGGGACAGGCTTGTACGAGCAGTACTTC.

The V gene is TRBV5-4, the J gene TRBJ2-2; 7 nucleotides line up with TRBD2. The V gene's germline CDR1 is SGHNT and CDR2 YYREEE (reference sequence). This CDR3 is built from 16 residues. V lost 4 bases and J lost 7; bases outside the gene matches: 13. The CDR3 loop is CASSPRRAGAIGELFF. The CDR3 DNA reads as TGTGCCAGCAGCCCCCGGAGGGCGGGAGCCATCGGGGAGCTGTTTTTT.

The gene calls are TRBV7-2 and TRBJ2-4; 11 bases agree with TRBD2. The CDR3 loop spans 17 amino acids. CDR1 is SGHTA, CDR2 FQGNSA, per germline. J gave up 9 bases and V 4 bases, and 14 bases lay outside the gene matches. The CDR3 nucleotides read TGTGCCAGCAGCTCCGCTAGCGGGGGGCCCGGTAATGGCATTCAGTACTTC. Protein sequence: CASSSASGGPGNGIQYF.

This clone has only a few counts. The chain joins TRBV27 to TRBJ2-3; TRBD2 matches at 10 bases. Germline V gene sequence: CDR1 MNHEY, CDR2 SMNVEV (reference sequence). This CDR3 has 14 amino acids. J lost 3 bases, V lost 6 bases, and 3 bases had no gene match. This CDR3 is CASRVAGGTDTQYF. Written as DNA, the CDR3 is TGTGCCAGCAGAGTAGCGGGGGGAACAGATACGCAGTATTTT.

This sequence joins TRBV10-3 and TRBJ2-7; TRBD1 might be the D (6 bases). This CDR3 region has 14 residues. Between the trimmed V and J ends, which lost 0 bases and 2 bases, there was a span of 8 bases. The germline CDR1 and CDR2 sequences are ENHRY and SYGVKD. The CDR3, as DNA: TGTGCCATCAGTGAGTCGACAGGAGCCTACGAGCAGTACTTC. It specifies CAISESTGAYEQYF.

This rearrangement joins TRBV21-1 to TRBJ2-1; the D call of TRBD2 is as the table states it, not checked on the DNA. TRBV21-1 is a listed pseudogene. This CDR3 spans 19 amino acids. CDR3 region: CASSSWMVAGGPVDNEQFF. CDR3 nucleotide sequence: TGTGCCAGCAGTTCCTGGATGGTAGCGGGAGGGCCTGTGGATAATGAGCAGTTCTTC.

Regarding this clone: This same CDR3 is encoded by further DNA sequences in the sample. This rearrangement joins TRBV6-6 to TRBJ2-7; the match to TRBD2 covers 10 bases. CDR1 is MNHNY and CDR2 is SVGAGI in the germline V gene (reference sequence). With 7 bases clipped from V and 5 bases from J, the junction kept 11 bases outside the gene matches. CDR3 length: 15 amino acids. Here the CDR3 DNA reads TGTGCCAGCATCAGTTCGCCTAGCGGGAGAGACGAGCAGTACTTC. This encodes CASISSPSGRDEQYF.